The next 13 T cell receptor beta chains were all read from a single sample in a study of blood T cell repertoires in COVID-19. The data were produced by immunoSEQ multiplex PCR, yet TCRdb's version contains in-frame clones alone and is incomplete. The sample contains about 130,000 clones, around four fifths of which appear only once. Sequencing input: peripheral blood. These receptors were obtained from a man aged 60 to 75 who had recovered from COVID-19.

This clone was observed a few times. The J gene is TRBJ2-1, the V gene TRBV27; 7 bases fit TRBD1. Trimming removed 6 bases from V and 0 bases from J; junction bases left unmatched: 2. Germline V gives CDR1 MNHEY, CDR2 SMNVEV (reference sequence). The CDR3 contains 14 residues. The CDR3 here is CASSRQGSYNEQFF. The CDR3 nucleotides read TGTGCCAGCAGCCGACAGGGCTCCTACAATGAGCAGTTCTTC.

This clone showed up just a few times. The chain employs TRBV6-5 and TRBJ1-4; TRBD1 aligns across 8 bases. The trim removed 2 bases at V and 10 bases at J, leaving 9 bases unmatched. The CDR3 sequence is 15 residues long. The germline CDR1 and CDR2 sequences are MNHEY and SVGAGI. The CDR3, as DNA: TGTGCCAGCAGTTACACGACAGGGGTTGGGGTAAAACTGTTTTTT. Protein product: CASSYTTGVGVKLFF.

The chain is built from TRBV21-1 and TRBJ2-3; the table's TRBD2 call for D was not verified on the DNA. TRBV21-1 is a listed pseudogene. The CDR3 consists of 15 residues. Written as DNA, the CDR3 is TGTGCCAGCAGCAAAGAGGAGGGACCCCTAGGCACGCAGTATTTT. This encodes CASSKEEGPLGTQYF.

The CDR3 loop is CASSLEGGANEKLFF. The CDR3 DNA is TGTGCCAGCAGCTTAGAAGGGGGAGCTAATGAAAAACTGTTTTTT. The rearrangement links TRBV7-2 to TRBJ1-4; D possibly corresponds to TRBD1 (6 bases). V shed 1 base and J shed 3 bases, with 9 bases lying between them. Germline lookup yields CDR1 SGHTA and CDR2 FQGNSA. This CDR3 is built from 15 residues.

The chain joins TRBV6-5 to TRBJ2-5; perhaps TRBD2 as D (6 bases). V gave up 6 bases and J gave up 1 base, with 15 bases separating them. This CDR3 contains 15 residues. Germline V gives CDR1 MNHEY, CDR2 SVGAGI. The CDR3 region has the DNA TGTGCCAGCAGCCCCGAAGGCGGGGCCCAAGAGACCCAGTACTTC. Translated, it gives CASSPEGGAQETQYF.

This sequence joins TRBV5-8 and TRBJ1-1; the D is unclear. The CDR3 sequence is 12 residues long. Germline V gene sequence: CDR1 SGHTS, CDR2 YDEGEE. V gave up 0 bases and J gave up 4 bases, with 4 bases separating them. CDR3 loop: CASSLVATEAFF. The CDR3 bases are TGTGCCAGCAGCTTGGTGGCCACTGAAGCTTTCTTT.

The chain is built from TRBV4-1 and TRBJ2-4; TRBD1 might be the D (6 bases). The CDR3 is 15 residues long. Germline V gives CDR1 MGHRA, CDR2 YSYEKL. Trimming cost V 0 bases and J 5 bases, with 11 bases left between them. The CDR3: CASSQEGRTENIQYF. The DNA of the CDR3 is TGCGCCAGCAGCCAAGAAGGTAGGACAGAAAACATTCAGTACTTC.

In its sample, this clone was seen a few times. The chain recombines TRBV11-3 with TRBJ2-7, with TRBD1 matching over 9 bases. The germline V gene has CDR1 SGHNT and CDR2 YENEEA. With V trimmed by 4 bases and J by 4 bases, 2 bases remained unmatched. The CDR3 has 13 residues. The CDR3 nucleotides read TGTGCCAGCAGCTGGGGACAGGGTTACGAGCAGTACTTC. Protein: CASSWGQGYEQYF.

CDR3 amino acids: CASSSGTGYTDTQYF. Here the CDR3 DNA reads TGTGCCAGTAGTAGCGGGACAGGGTACACAGATACGCAGTATTTT. V gene TRBV19 combines with J gene TRBJ2-3; TRBD1 matches at 9 bases. J gave up 2 bases and V 4 bases, and 4 bases lay outside the gene matches. This CDR3 comprises 15 residues. Germline values: CDR1 LNHDA, CDR2 SQIVND (reference sequence).

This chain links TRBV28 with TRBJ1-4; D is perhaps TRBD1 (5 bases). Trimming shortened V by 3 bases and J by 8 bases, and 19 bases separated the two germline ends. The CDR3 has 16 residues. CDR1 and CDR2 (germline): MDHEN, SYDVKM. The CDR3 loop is CASSLWKQDGGEKLFF. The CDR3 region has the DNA TGTGCCAGCAGTTTGTGGAAACAGGACGGCGGAGAAAAACTGTTTTTT.

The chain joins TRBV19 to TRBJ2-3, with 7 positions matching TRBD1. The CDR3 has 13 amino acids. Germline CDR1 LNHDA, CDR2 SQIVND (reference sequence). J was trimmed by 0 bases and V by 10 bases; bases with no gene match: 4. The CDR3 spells CATRQGSTDTQYF. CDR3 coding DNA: TGTGCCACCCGACAGGGAAGCACAGATACGCAGTATTTT. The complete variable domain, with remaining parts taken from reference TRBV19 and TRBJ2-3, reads DGGITQSPKYLFRKEGQNVTLSCEQNLNHDAMYWYRQDPGQGLRLIYYSQIVNDFQKGDIAEGYSVSREKKESFPLTVTSAQKNPTAFYLCATRQGSTDTQYFGPGTRLTVL.

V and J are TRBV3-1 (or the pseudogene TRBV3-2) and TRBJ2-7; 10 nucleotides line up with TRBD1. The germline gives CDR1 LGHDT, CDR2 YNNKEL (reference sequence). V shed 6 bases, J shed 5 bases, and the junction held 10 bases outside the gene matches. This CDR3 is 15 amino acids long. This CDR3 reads CASSPPGQGEDEQYF. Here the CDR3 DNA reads TGTGCCAGCAGTCCTCCCGGACAGGGGGAGGACGAGCAGTACTTC.

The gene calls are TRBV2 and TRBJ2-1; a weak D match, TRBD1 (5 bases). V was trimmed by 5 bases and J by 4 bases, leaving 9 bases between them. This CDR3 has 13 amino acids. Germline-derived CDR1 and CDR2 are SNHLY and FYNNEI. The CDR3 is CASSRQRYNEQFF. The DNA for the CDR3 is TGTGCCAGCAGTAGACAGAGATACAATGAGCAGTTCTTC.